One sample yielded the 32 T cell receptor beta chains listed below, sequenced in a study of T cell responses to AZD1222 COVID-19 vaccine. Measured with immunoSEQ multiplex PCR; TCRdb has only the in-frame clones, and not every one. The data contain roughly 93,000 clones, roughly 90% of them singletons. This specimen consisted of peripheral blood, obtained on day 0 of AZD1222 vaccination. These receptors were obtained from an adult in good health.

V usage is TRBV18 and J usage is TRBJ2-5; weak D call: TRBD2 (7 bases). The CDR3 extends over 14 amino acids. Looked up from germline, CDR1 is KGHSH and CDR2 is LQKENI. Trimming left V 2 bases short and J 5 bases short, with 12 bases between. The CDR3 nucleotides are TGTGCCAGCTCACCATCGGGGGGCCGGGAGACCCAGTACTTC. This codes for CASSPSGGRETQYF.

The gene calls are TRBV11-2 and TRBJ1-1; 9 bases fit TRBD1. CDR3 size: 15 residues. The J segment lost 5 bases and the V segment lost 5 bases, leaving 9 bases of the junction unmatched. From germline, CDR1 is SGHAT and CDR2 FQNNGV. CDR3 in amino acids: CASSPRQGVRTEAFF. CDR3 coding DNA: TGTGCCAGCAGCCCGCGACAGGGGGTTAGGACTGAAGCTTTCTTT.

CDR3 amino acids: CASKTPASEKLFF. The CDR3 DNA follows: TGTGCCAGCAAGACCCCAGCAAGTGAAAAACTGTTTTTT. The chain has TRBV28 and TRBJ1-4; no clear D gene. Trimming removed 7 bases at V and 7 bases at J, with 13 bases between. Germline V gene lookup returns CDR1 MDHEN and CDR2 SYDVKM. This CDR3 comprises 13 residues.

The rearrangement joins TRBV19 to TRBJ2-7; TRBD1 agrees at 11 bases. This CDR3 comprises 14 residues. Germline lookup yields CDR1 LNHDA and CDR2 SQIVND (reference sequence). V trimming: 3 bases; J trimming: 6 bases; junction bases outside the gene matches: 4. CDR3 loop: CASSIRGQGAEQYF. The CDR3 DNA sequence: TGTGCCAGTAGTATCCGAGGACAGGGGGCCGAGCAGTACTTC.

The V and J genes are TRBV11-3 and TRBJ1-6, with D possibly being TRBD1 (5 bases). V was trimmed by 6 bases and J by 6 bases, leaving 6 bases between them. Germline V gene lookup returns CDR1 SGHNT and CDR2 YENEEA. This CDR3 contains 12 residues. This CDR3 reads CASRGVNSPLHF. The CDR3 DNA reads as TGTGCCAGCAGGGGGGTTAATTCACCCCTCCACTTT.

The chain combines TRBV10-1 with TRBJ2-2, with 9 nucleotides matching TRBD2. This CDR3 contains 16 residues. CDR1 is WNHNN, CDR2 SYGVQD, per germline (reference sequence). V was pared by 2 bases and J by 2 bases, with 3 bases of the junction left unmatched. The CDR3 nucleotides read TGCGCCAGCAGTGAGAAGACTAGCGGAAACACCGGGGAGCTGTTTTTT. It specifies CASSEKTSGNTGELFF.

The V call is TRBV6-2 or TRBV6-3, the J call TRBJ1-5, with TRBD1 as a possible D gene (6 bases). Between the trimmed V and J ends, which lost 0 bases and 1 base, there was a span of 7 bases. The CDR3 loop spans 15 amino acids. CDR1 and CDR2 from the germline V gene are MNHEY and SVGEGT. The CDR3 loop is CASSYSDRSNQPQHF. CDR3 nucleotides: TGTGCCAGCAGTTACTCGGACAGAAGCAATCAGCCCCAGCATTTT.

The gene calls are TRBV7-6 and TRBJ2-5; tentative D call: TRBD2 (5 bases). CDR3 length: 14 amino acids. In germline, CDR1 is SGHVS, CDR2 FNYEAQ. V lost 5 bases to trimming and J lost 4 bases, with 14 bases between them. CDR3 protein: CASSQRSGGETQYF. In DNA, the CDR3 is TGTGCCAGCAGCCAGCGGTCGGGCGGAGAGACCCAGTACTTC.

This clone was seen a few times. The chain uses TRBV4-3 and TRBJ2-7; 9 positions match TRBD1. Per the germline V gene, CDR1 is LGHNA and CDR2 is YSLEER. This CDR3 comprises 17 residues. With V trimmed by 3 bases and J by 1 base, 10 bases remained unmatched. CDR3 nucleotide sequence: TGCGCCAGCAGCCAGGTCGCTGCGGGACAGGGTTCCTACGAGCAGTACTTC. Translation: CASSQVAAGQGSYEQYF.

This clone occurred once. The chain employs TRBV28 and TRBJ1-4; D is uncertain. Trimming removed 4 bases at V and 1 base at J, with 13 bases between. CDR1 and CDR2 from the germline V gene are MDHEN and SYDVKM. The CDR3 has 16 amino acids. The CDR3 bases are TGTGCCAGCAGTTCCCCCTCGGGAGGAACTAATGAAAAACTGTTTTTT. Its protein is CASSSPSGGTNEKLFF.

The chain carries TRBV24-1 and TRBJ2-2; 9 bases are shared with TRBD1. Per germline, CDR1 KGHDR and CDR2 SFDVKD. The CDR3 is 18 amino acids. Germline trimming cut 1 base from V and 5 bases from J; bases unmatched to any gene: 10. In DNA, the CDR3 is TGTGCCACCAGTGATTTTAGGGGACAGGGAGTACGGACCGGGGAGCTGTTTTTT. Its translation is CATSDFRGQGVRTGELFF.

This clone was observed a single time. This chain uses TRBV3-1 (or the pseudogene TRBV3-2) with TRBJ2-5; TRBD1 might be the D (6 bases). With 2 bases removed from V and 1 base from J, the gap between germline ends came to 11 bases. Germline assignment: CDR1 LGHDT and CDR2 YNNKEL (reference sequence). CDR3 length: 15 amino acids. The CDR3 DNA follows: TGTGCCAGCAGCCAAAACGACAGGCGCCAAGAGACCCAGTACTTC. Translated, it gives CASSQNDRRQETQYF.

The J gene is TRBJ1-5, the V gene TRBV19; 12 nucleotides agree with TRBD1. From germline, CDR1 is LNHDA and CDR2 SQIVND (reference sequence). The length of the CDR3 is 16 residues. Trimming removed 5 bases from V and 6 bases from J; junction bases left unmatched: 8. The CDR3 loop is CASSPQGQGASQPQHF. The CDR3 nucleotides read TGTGCCAGTAGTCCACAGGGACAGGGGGCTAGTCAGCCCCAGCATTTT. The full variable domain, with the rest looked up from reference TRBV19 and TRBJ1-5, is DGGITQSPKYLFRKEGQNVTLSCEQNLNHDAMYWYRQDPGQGLRLIYYSQIVNDFQKGDIAEGYSVSREKKESFPLTVTSAQKNPTAFYLCASSPQGQGASQPQHFGDGTRLSIL.

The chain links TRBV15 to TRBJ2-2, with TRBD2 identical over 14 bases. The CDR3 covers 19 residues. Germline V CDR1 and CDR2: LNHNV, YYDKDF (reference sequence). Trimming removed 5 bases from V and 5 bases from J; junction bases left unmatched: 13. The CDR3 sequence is CATSFPLQGTSGSTGELFF. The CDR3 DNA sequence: TGTGCCACCAGCTTCCCATTACAGGGGACTAGCGGGAGTACCGGGGAGCTGTTTTTT.

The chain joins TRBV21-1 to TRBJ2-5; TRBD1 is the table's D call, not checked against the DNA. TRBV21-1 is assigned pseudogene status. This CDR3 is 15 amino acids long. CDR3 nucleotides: TGTGCCAGCAGCGTCAATCGACAGGACCAAGAGACCCAGTACTTC. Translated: CASSVNRQDQETQYF.

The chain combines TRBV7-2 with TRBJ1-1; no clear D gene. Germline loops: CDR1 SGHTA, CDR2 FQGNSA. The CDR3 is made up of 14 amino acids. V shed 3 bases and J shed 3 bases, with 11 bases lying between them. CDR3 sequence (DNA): TGTGCCAGCAGCTTTACGACGGGCGACACTGAAGCTTTCTTT. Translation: CASSFTTGDTEAFF.

For the CDR3, the DNA is TGTGCCAGCAGCTTGCCCCCAGGGCCGAACACTGAAGCTTTCTTT. It translates to CASSLPPGPNTEAFF. The chain recombines TRBV5-4 with TRBJ1-1, with D tentatively TRBD1 (5 bases). Trimming shortened V by 1 base and J by 1 base, and 11 bases separated the two germline ends. CDR1 is SGHNT, CDR2 YYREEE, per germline (reference sequence). This CDR3 region has 15 residues.

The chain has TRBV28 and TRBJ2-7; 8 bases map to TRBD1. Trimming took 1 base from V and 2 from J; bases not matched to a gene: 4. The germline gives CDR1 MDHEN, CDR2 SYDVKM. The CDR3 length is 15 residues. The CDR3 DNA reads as TGTGCCAGCAGTTTATCACCGACAGGGGCCTACGAGCAGTACTTC. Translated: CASSLSPTGAYEQYF. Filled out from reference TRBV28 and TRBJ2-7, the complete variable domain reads DVKVTQSSRYLVKRTGEKVFLECVQDMDHENMFWYRQDPGLGLRLIYFSYDVKMKEKGDIPEGYSVSREKKERFSLILESASTNQTSMYLCASSLSPTGAYEQYFGPGTRLTVT.

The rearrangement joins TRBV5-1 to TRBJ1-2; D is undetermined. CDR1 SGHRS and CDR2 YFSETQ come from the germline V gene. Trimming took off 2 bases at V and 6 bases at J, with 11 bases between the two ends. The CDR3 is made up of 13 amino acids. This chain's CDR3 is CASSLGYLDGYTF. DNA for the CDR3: TGCGCCAGCAGCTTAGGGTATCTCGATGGCTACACCTTC. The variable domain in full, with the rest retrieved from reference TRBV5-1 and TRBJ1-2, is KAGVTQTPRYLIKTRGQQVTLSCSPISGHRSVSWYQQTPGQGLQFLFEYFSETQRNKGNFPGRFSGRQFSNSRSEMNVSTLELGDSALYLCASSLGYLDGYTFGSGTRLTVV.

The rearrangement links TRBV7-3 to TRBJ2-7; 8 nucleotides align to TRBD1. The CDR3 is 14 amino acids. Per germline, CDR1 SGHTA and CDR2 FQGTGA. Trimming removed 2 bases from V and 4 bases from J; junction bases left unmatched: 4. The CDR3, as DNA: TGTGCCAGCAGCTTAGGGACAGGATCTTACGAGCAGTACTTC. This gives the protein CASSLGTGSYEQYF.

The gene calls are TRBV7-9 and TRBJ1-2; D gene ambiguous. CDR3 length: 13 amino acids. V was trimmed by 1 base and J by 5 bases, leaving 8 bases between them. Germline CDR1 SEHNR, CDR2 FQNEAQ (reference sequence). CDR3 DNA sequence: TGTGCCAGCAGCTTAGGCTCCCTATATGGCTACACCTTC. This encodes CASSLGSLYGYTF.

CDR3 amino acids: CAWSVLGQGEQFF. In nucleotides, the CDR3 is TGTGCCTGGAGTGTCTTGGGGCAGGGTGAGCAGTTCTTC. The chain links TRBV30 to TRBJ2-1; maybe TRBD1 (5 bases). Trimming pared 0 bases from V and 9 bases from J, leaving 12 bases between. The CDR3 has 13 amino acids. Looked up from germline, CDR1 is GTSNPN and CDR2 is SVGIG (reference sequence).

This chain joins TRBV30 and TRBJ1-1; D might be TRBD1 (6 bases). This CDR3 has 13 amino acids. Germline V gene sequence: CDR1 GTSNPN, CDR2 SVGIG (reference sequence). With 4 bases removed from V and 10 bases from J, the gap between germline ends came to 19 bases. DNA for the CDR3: TGTGCCTGGACCCCAGGTGAGGCGACAGGAGCTTTCTTT. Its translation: CAWTPGEATGAFF.

The chain's CDR3 is CASSYSKASSYEQYF. The CDR3 DNA reads as TGTGCCAGCAGTTACTCGAAGGCCAGCTCCTACGAGCAGTACTTC. The gene calls are TRBV6-5 and TRBJ2-7; D remains ambiguous. The CDR3 totals 15 residues. V gave up 0 bases and J gave up 0 bases, with 9 bases separating them. Germline V gene sequence: CDR1 MNHEY, CDR2 SVGAGI.

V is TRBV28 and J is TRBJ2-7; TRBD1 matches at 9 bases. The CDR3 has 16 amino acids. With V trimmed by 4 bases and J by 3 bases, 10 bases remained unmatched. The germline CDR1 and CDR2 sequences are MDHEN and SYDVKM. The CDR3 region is CASSSSAATGGYEQYF. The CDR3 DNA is TGTGCCAGCAGTTCCTCAGCCGCGACAGGGGGCTACGAGCAGTACTTC.

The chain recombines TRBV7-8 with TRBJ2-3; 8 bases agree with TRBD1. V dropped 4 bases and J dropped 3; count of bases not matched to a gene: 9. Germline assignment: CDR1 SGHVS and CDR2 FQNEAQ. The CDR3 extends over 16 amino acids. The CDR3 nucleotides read TGTGCCAGCAGCTCTTACAGGGGGTTTCGAACAGATACGCAGTATTTT. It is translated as CASSSYRGFRTDTQYF.

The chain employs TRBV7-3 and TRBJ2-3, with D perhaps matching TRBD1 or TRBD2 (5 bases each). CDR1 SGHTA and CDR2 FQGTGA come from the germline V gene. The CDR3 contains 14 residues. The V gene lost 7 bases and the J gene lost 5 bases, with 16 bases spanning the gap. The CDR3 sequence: CASTSGGAKDTQYF. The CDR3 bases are TGTGCCAGCACCTCTGGGGGAGCTAAAGATACGCAGTATTTT.

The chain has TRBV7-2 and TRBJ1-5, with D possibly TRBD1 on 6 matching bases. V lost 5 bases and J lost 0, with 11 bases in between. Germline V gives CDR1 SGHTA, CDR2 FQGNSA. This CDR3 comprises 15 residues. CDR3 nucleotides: TGTGCCAGCAGCCTCTCAGGGGTTAGCAATCAGCCCCAGCATTTT. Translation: CASSLSGVSNQPQHF.

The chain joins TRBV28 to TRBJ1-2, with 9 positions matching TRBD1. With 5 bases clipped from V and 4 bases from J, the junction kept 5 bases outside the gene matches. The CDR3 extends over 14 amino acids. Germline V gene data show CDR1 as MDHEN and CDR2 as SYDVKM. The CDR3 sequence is CASSGQGLGYGYTF. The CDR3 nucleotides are TGTGCCAGCAGTGGACAGGGGCTGGGCTATGGCTACACCTTC.

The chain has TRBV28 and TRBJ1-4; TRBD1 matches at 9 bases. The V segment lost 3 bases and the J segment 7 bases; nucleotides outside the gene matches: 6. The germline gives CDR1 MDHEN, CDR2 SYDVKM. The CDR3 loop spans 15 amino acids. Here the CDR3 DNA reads TGTGCCAGCAGTTTCCCCGGGACAGGGCCTGAAAAACTGTTTTTT. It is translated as CASSFPGTGPEKLFF.

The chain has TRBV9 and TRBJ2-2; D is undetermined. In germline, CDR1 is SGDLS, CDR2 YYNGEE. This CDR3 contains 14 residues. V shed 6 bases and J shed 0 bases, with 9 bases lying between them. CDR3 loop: CASNLGANTGELFF. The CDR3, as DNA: TGTGCCAGCAACCTAGGCGCGAACACCGGGGAGCTGTTTTTT. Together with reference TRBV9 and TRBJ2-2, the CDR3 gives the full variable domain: DSGVTQTPKHLITATGQRVTLRCSPRSGDLSVYWYQQSLDQGLQFLIQYYNGEERAKGNILERFSAQQFPDLHSELNLSSLELGDSALYFCASNLGANTGELFFGEGSRLTVL.

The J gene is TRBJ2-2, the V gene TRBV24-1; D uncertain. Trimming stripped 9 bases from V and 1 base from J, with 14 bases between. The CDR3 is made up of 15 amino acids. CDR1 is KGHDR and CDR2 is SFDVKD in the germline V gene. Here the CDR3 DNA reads TGTGCCACCGCCACTGGCGGAAAGAACACCGGGGAGCTGTTTTTT. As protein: CATATGGKNTGELFF.